These 23 T cell receptor beta chains share one sample of origin, sequenced in a study of regulatory T cells in long-lasting Graves disease. Time point defined: persistent/refractory GD, antithyroid drugs over 5 years with positive TRAb. Researchers made the TCR library from RNA that was extracted from PBMCs. Arm-PCR of CDR3 regions with iRepertoire HTBI primers generated TCR beta libraries. TCRdb used MiXCR to reprocess the multiplex PCR reads, holding one entry per CDR3 protein. Of a few hundred thousand distinct CDR3 sequences in the sample, around a fifth are singletons; the top ten hold roughly three fifths. This specimen was peripheral blood mononuclear cells (PBMCs), taken when the disease was refractory, from a patient treated with antithyroid drugs. These receptors all come from a female donor with Graves disease.

This clonotype has more than one count but fewer than ten. The rearrangement uses TRBV6-2 or TRBV6-3 and TRBJ2-2; the D call may be TRBD1 or TRBD2 (6 bases each). V was trimmed by 7 bases and J by 4 bases, leaving 19 bases between them. CDR3 length equals 16 residues. Germline V gives CDR1 MNHEY, CDR2 SVGEGT. CDR3 residues: CASTSGTLAVTGELFF. The CDR3 coding sequence is TGTGCCAGCACCTCCGGGACACTAGCAGTCACCGGGGAGCTGTTTTTT.

This clonotype was detected ten times or more. The CDR3 protein is CASSLSRTGGPSYF. DNA for the CDR3: TGTGCCAGCAGCTTAAGTCGGACGGGAGGGCCCTCGTACTTC. This chain links TRBV7-2 with TRBJ2-4; 8 positions agree with TRBD2. Germline CDR1 and CDR2: SGHTA and FQGNSA. This CDR3 comprises 14 residues. V lost 2 bases and J lost 15; bases outside the gene matches: 12.

V is TRBV5-1 and J is TRBJ2-7, with D unresolved. The V end was cut by 1 base, the J end by 3 bases, with 8 bases between. CDR1 and CDR2 from the germline V gene are SGHRS and YFSETQ. This CDR3 spans 13 amino acids. The CDR3, as DNA: TGCGCCAGCAGCTTGACGGCGGACTACGAGCAGTACTTC. This codes for CASSLTADYEQYF.

Regarding this clonotype: This could be a read error, since a much larger clone is one nucleotide away. The chain is built from TRBV6-2 or TRBV6-3 and TRBJ1-5; D is undetermined. This CDR3 region has 12 residues. Germline assignment: CDR1 MNHEY and CDR2 SVGEGT. Trimming pared 6 bases from V and 6 bases from J, leaving 9 bases between. The CDR3: CASSDVPQPQHF. The DNA of the CDR3 is TGTGCCAGCAGCGATGTCCCTCAGCCCCAGCATTTT.

To note about this clonotype: At one end, the junction sequence differs from germline, possibly due to a read error. The rearrangement joins TRBV27 to TRBJ2-7; D perhaps matches TRBD2 (6 bases). Germline-derived CDR1 and CDR2 are MNHEY and SMNVEV (reference sequence). This CDR3 contains 14 residues. Here the CDR3 DNA reads TGTGCCAGCAGTTTATGGTCGGGAGACCACGAGCGGTACTTC. Translated, it gives CASSLWSGDHERYF.

This clonotype was observed many times. V usage is TRBV5-1 and J usage is TRBJ2-1; the match to TRBD2 covers 8 bases. The CDR3 runs to 15 residues. The V segment lost 0 bases and the J segment 9 bases; nucleotides outside the gene matches: 8. Germline V CDR1 and CDR2: SGHRS, YFSETQ. The CDR3 bases are TGCGCCAGCAGCTTGGTAGTTAGCGGGATGGGTGAGCAGTTCTTC. It translates to CASSLVVSGMGEQFF.

This clonotype showed up many times. The chain joins TRBV11-2 to TRBJ2-2, with D possibly matching TRBD2 (6 bases). CDR1 is SGHAT and CDR2 is FQNNGV in the germline V gene. The CDR3 length is 14 residues. The V end was cut by 3 bases, the J end by 3 bases, with 8 bases between. The CDR3 here is CASSLGGDTGELFF. The CDR3 DNA reads TGTGCCAGCAGCTTGGGCGGGGACACCGGGGAGCTGTTTTTT.

The chain employs TRBV19 and TRBJ1-5; no clear D. CDR1 LNHDA and CDR2 SQIVND come from the germline V gene (reference sequence). The CDR3 totals 13 residues. Trimming shortened V by 3 bases and J by 0 bases, and 3 bases separated the two germline ends. CDR3 sequence reads: CASSMASNQPQHF. CDR3 in DNA: TGTGCCAGTAGTATGGCTAGCAATCAGCCCCAGCATTTT. Using reference TRBV19 and TRBJ1-5 for the parts outside the CDR3, the full variable domain is DGGITQSPKYLFRKEGQNVTLSCEQNLNHDAMYWYRQDPGQGLRLIYYSQIVNDFQKGDIAEGYSVSREKKESFPLTVTSAQKNPTAFYLCASSMASNQPQHFGDGTRLSIL.

This clonotype was seen repeatedly, ten times or more. The chain couples TRBV30 to TRBJ1-1; weak D call: TRBD1 (5 bases). Trimming pared 4 bases from V and 8 bases from J, leaving 11 bases between. CDR1 GTSNPN and CDR2 SVGIG come from the germline V gene (reference sequence). This CDR3 contains 11 residues. The CDR3 region has the DNA TGTGCCTGGAACCGGGACCACGAAGCTTTCTTT. It translates to CAWNRDHEAFF.

This clonotype occurred many times. V is TRBV7-6 and J is TRBJ2-5; the match to TRBD1 covers 7 bases. The CDR3 is 15 residues long. Germline assignment: CDR1 SGHVS and CDR2 FNYEAQ. Trimming took 5 bases from V and 3 from J; bases not matched to a gene: 9. CDR3 in amino acids: CASSLTGTVEETQYF. The DNA of the CDR3 is TGTGCCAGCAGCCTAACCGGGACAGTAGAAGAGACCCAGTACTTC.

The chain combines TRBV5-1 with TRBJ2-7, with D tentatively TRBD1 (7 bases). The CDR3 is made up of 14 amino acids. Trimming took off 0 bases at V and 7 bases at J, with 14 bases between the two ends. Looked up from germline, CDR1 is SGHRS and CDR2 is YFSETQ. CDR3 in DNA: TGCGCCAGCAGCTTGGGGATTTCAGGGGGGGAGCAGTACTTC. Translated, it gives CASSLGISGGEQYF.

This clonotype was counted a few times. This rearrangement joins TRBV7-3 to TRBJ2-5, with D tentatively TRBD1 or TRBD2 (5 bases each). CDR3 size: 13 residues. Germline V gene lookup returns CDR1 SGHTA and CDR2 FQGTGA. Trimming left V 3 bases short and J 5 bases short, with 10 bases between. Here the CDR3 reads CASSLGPAETQYF. The CDR3 nucleotides are TGTGCCAGCAGCTTGGGACCCGCGGAGACCCAGTACTTC.

The V and J genes are TRBV20-1 and TRBJ2-1; unclear D gene. CDR1 is DFQATT, CDR2 SNEGSKA, per germline (reference sequence). V gave up 3 bases and J gave up 2 bases, with 11 bases separating them. There are 14 residues in the CDR3. Here the CDR3 DNA reads TGCAGTGCTAGGGCCGGATGGCCCTACAATGAGCAGTTCTTC. Translation gives CSARAGWPYNEQFF.

This clonotype was observed many times. The rearrangement links TRBV11-2 to TRBJ2-2; 7 bases map to TRBD2. The V gene's germline CDR1 is SGHAT and CDR2 FQNNGV. The CDR3 is 16 amino acids. The V and J ends lost 1 base and 4 bases, in that order; junction bases with no gene match: 6. The CDR3 DNA reads as TGTGCCAGCAGCTTAGTGGCGGGAGCGGTCACCGGGGAGCTGTTTTTT. Protein: CASSLVAGAVTGELFF. The full variable domain, its missing parts supplied by reference TRBV11-2 and TRBJ2-2, is EAGVAQSPRYKIIEKRQSVAFWCNPISGHATLYWYQQILGQGPKLLIQFQNNGVVDDSQLPKDRFSAERLKGVDSTLKIQPAKLEDSAVYLCASSLVAGAVTGELFFGEGSRLTVL.

This clonotype came up a few times. The chain carries TRBV20-1 and TRBJ2-7; weak D call: TRBD1 (6 bases). CDR1 is DFQATT and CDR2 is SNEGSKA in the germline V gene (reference sequence). This CDR3 has 13 residues. With 4 bases removed from V and 3 bases from J, the gap between germline ends came to 13 bases. The CDR3 sequence is CSATTGSSYEQYF. DNA of the CDR3: TGCAGTGCTACTACAGGGAGCAGCTACGAGCAGTACTTC.

This chain links TRBV3-1 with TRBJ1-1, with D unresolved. This CDR3 is 13 amino acids long. Germline CDR1 and CDR2: LGHDT and YNNKEL (reference sequence). V lost 4 bases and J lost 2, with 8 bases in between. The CDR3 protein is CASSPEVNTEAFF. The CDR3 DNA reads as TGTGCCAGCAGCCCAGAGGTTAACACTGAAGCTTTCTTT.

This clonotype was detected a few times. This rearrangement joins TRBV7-2 to TRBJ2-7, with 12 bases that match TRBD2. Germline CDR1 reads SGHTA; CDR2 reads FQGNSA. The CDR3 spans 17 residues. Trimming took 3 bases from V and 3 from J; bases not matched to a gene: 9. CDR3 nucleotides: TGTGCCAGCAGCTTTAAACTAGCGGGAGGTTGGAGCTACGAGCAGTACTTC. This encodes CASSFKLAGGWSYEQYF.

The chain links TRBV4-2 to TRBJ2-1; TRBD1 matches 8 bases. This CDR3 contains 16 residues. With 0 bases clipped from V and 6 bases from J, the junction kept 7 bases outside the gene matches. Germline-derived CDR1 and CDR2 are LGHNA and YNFKEQ. The chain's CDR3 is CASSQDGGQGRNEQFF. The CDR3, as DNA: TGTGCCAGCAGCCAAGATGGAGGACAGGGTCGCAATGAGCAGTTCTTC.

The J gene is TRBJ1-6, the V gene TRBV15, with no clear D. Trimming cost V 1 base and J 7 bases, with 8 bases left between them. This CDR3 comprises 14 residues. Germline V gives CDR1 LNHNV, CDR2 YYDKDF (reference sequence). CDR3 loop: CATSRVGQNSPLHF. CDR3 nucleotides: TGTGCCACCAGCAGAGTAGGGCAGAATTCACCCCTCCACTTT.

This chain connects TRBV18 to TRBJ1-6; D unresolved. The CDR3 covers 13 residues. Trimming took 3 bases from V and 17 from J, leaving 17 bases between them. The germline gives CDR1 KGHSH, CDR2 LQKENI. The CDR3 loop is CASSPVEREYFHF. CDR3 DNA sequence: TGTGCCAGCTCACCGGTCGAGAGGGAATACTTCCACTTT.

The rearrangement joins TRBV27 to TRBJ2-2, with D hard to call. CDR1 is MNHEY and CDR2 is SMNVEV in the germline V gene (reference sequence). The CDR3 length is 12 residues. V was pared by 7 bases and J by 7 bases, with 10 bases between. CDR3 DNA: TGTGCCAGCAATGGGGTCGACGGGGAGCTGTTTTTT. Its protein is CASNGVDGELFF.

This clonotype was seen ten or more times. The chain employs TRBV28 and TRBJ2-7; 8 bases align to TRBD2. Germline V lookup: CDR1 MDHEN, CDR2 SYDVKM. The CDR3 is made up of 12 amino acids. Losses at the gene ends were 11 bases for V and 4 bases for J; bases not matched to a gene: 7. The CDR3 DNA reads TGTGCCGCGAGGACTAGCAAATACGAGCAGTACTTC. Protein product: CAARTSKYEQYF.

This clonotype was observed at least ten times. The chain has TRBV12-3 or TRBV12-4 and TRBJ1-6; 7 bases are shared with TRBD1. The CDR3 is made up of 15 amino acids. The V gene end was trimmed by 6 bases and the J gene end by 9 bases; junction bases not matched to a gene: 11. CDR3 DNA: TGTGCCAGCAGCACCACAGGGGCGAGCAGTTCACCCCTCCACTTT. Protein: CASSTTGASSSPLHF.